This T cell receptor beta chain stems from a study of blood T cells in healthy people across ages. To note about this clonotype: Antigen specificity is unknown. The germline gene is not matched at one end of the junction; a read error may be the cause.

Notes on the study in general: There was a strong correlation between TCR beta diversity and naive T cell percentage. Nothing was known about donor CMV status, and this possibly confounded expanded clonotype changes.

Together with a sample-barcoded 5' primer, a J-beta primer mix was included in a second PCR lasting roughly 7 to 11 cycles. TCRdb re-called the 5' RACE reads with MiXCR, one entry per CDR3 protein. Of about 1.4 million distinct CDR3 sequences listed, around 59% are singletons. The CDR3 totals 12 residues. What was sequenced was blood. The rearrangement uses TRBV12-3 or TRBV12-4 and TRBJ1-5; no reliable D call. The sequence was collected from a man aged 18 to 30 in good health. For the CDR3, the DNA is TGTGCCAGCAGTACCCGAGATCAGCCCCAGCGTTTT. It encodes CASSTRDQPQRF.